The clone carrying this TCR beta chain has ten or more counts. Its antigen is still unknown. Hyperthyroidism qualified as stable when ophthalmopathy did not develop within 18 months of follow-up. Thyroid ultrasound, orbital computed tomography, TRAb, serum thyroxine and clinical symptoms formed the basis of diagnosis. The sample comes from a study of Graves' ophthalmopathy and Graves' hyperthyroidism. The germline gives CDR1 LNHNV, CDR2 YYDKDF (reference sequence). The CDR3 is 15 residues long. V lost 4 bases and J 4 bases, leaving 17 bases between the germline ends. General study findings and limits: Detection in blood was also observed for most expanded thyroid clonotypes above 0.001 frequency. The model flagged ophthalmopathy progression at about 68% sensitivity and nearly 75% specificity.

RNA transcripts were the source from which TCR beta CDR3 regions were amplified. Second-round multiplex PCR followed a first-round RT-PCR using HTBI primers. TCRdb itself ran the multiplex PCR reads through MiXCR, one entry per CDR3 protein. The data contain fewer than 650,000 distinct CDR3 sequences, about 20% of them seen just once; the ten biggest clones take up approximately 7%. The genes are TRBV15 and TRBJ2-7, with D possibly TRBD1 on 5 matching bases. The sample was peripheral blood. The sequence came from a woman aged 18-30 years with stable Graves' hyperthyroidism. Some clones in this sample may be carry-over from other donors' samples. The CDR3 DNA reads as TGTGCCACCAGCACCTGGACATCTGATCCTTACGAGCAGTACTTC. Translated, it gives CATSTWTSDPYEQYF.